The next 12 T cell receptor beta chains were all read from a single sample in a study of spatial heterogeneity in lung cancer. TCRdb recomputed calls from the 5' RACE reads with MiXCR, one row per CDR3 protein. The profile shows over 50,000 distinct CDR3 sequences, under 7.5% of them singletons. The time point was: sample taken at primary tumor resection. Sequencing was performed on PBMCs, taken at surgery. The receptors were sampled from a female donor with early-stage non-small cell lung cancer.

The chain couples TRBV24-1 to TRBJ2-7; D possibly corresponds to TRBD2 (5 bases). CDR1 KGHDR and CDR2 SFDVKD come from the germline V gene. V lost 3 bases and J lost 6, with 8 bases in between. The CDR3 runs to 12 residues. CDR3 DNA: TGTGCCACCAGTGATACCGGACTCGAGCAGTACTTC. Its protein product is CATSDTGLEQYF.

CDR3 coding DNA: TGTGCCAGCACGGGCTTGGCCCCGGGACAGGCGGGGGTCGGCTACACCTTC. Its protein product is CASTGLAPGQAGVGYTF. The chain links TRBV5-5 to TRBJ1-2; 8 nucleotides line up with TRBD1. V trimming: 6 bases; J trimming: 8 bases; junction bases outside the gene matches: 21. The CDR3 runs to 17 residues. From germline, CDR1 is SGHKS and CDR2 YYEKEE (reference sequence).

This chain connects TRBV15 to TRBJ2-1, with D unclear. CDR1 is LNHNV, CDR2 YYDKDF, per germline (reference sequence). The CDR3 sequence is 13 residues long. Between the trimmed V and J ends, which lost 2 bases and 5 bases, there was a span of 7 bases. The CDR3 region is CATSRTANNEQFF. For the CDR3, the DNA is TGTGCCACCAGCAGAACAGCTAACAATGAGCAGTTCTTC.

This clonotype appeared many times. The chain uses TRBV12-3 or TRBV12-4 and TRBJ2-2, with 9 positions matching TRBD2. V dropped 7 bases and J dropped 4; count of bases not matched to a gene: 7. This CDR3 spans 15 amino acids. CDR3 nucleotide sequence: TGTGCCAGCACTCAGGGACTAGCAACCACCGGGGAGCTGTTTTTT. It specifies CASTQGLATTGELFF.

J is TRBJ1-1 and V is TRBV10-3; D gene ambiguous. Germline CDR1 ENHRY, CDR2 SYGVKD. V was trimmed by 6 bases and J by 1 base, leaving 6 bases between them. CDR3 size: 12 residues. The CDR3 nucleotides read TGTGCCATCAGCCGGGGGAACACTGAAGCTTTCTTT. Residues: CAISRGNTEAFF.

This clonotype was counted only a few times. The chain links TRBV30 to TRBJ2-1, with D perhaps assigned TRBD1 or TRBD2 (5 bases each). In germline, CDR1 is GTSNPN, CDR2 SVGIG (reference sequence). V was clipped by 0 bases and J by 8 bases, with 11 bases between them. This CDR3 is built from 13 residues. CDR3 amino acids: CAWSVRGAHEQFF. CDR3 in DNA: TGTGCCTGGAGTGTACGGGGCGCCCATGAGCAGTTCTTC.

This clonotype was counted many times. This sequence joins TRBV30 and TRBJ2-5; either TRBD1 or TRBD2 may fit D (5 bases each). CDR1 is GTSNPN, CDR2 SVGIG, per germline (reference sequence). CDR3 length equals 14 residues. Trimming stripped 0 bases from V and 1 base from J, with 9 bases between. CDR3 residues: CAWSVGGPQETQYF. The CDR3 nucleotides read TGTGCCTGGAGTGTTGGGGGACCCCAAGAGACCCAGTACTTC.

The sample holds a few counts of this clonotype. This chain's CDR3 is CASSFASDNQPQHF. Written as DNA, the CDR3 is TGTGCCAGCAGTTTCGCCAGTGACAATCAGCCCCAGCATTTT. The chain links TRBV12-3 or TRBV12-4 to TRBJ1-5, with D unclear. V dropped 3 bases and J dropped 3 bases, with 9 bases sitting between them. The CDR3 covers 14 residues.

This clonotype has a count of ten or more. V and J are TRBV20-1 and TRBJ2-7, with TRBD2 matching 13 bases. Losses at the gene ends were 6 bases for V and 3 bases for J; bases not matched to a gene: 8. Germline CDR1 reads DFQATT; CDR2 reads SNEGSKA (reference sequence). This CDR3 region has 15 residues. CDR3 sequence reads: CSARTSGRNFYEQYF. As DNA, the CDR3 is TGCAGTGCCCGGACTAGCGGGAGAAATTTCTACGAGCAGTACTTC.

This clonotype occurred once. This could be a read error, since a much larger clone is one nucleotide away. The chain recombines TRBV14 with TRBJ2-5; D call uncertain. Trimming left V 10 bases short and J 6 bases short, with 24 bases between. The CDR3 is made up of 15 amino acids. The germline V gene encodes CDR1 SGHDN and CDR2 FVKESK. The CDR3 DNA follows: TGTGCCACCGACTCGCGGCAGAAACCTAAAAAGACCCAGTACTTC. Residues: CATDSRQKPKKTQYF.

This clonotype was picked up many times. The chain is built from TRBV5-1 and TRBJ1-6; 7 bases match TRBD1. Germline CDR1 and CDR2: SGHRS and YFSETQ. Germline trimming cut 3 bases from V and 10 bases from J; bases unmatched to any gene: 10. The length of the CDR3 is 15 residues. CDR3 nucleotide sequence: TGCGCCAGCAGCTGGGGACAGTCTCAGAGGTCACCCCTCCACTTT. Translated: CASSWGQSQRSPLHF. Together with reference TRBV5-1 and TRBJ1-6, the CDR3 gives the full variable domain: KAGVTQTPRYLIKTRGQQVTLSCSPISGHRSVSWYQQTPGQGLQFLFEYFSETQRNKGNFPGRFSGRQFSNSRSEMNVSTLELGDSALYLCASSWGQSQRSPLHFGNGTRLTVT.

This clonotype was recorded at least ten times. V gene TRBV7-9 combines with J gene TRBJ2-3; the D gene is possibly TRBD2 (6 bases). This CDR3 comprises 14 residues. Trimming removed 5 bases at V and 6 bases at J, with 15 bases between. Germline CDR1 reads SEHNR; CDR2 reads FQNEAQ (reference sequence). Written as DNA, the CDR3 is TGTGCCAGCAGCCCCGGGACTGGAGGGGATACGCAGTATTTT. Translation: CASSPGTGGDTQYF.